Each of the 8 T cell receptor beta chains below was sequenced from the same sample in a study of blood T cell repertoires in COVID-19. Clones were read by immunoSEQ multiplex PCR, and TCRdb kept only the in-frame ones, dropping some. The repertoire holds under 300,000 clones, with 85% as singletons. The sequenced sample was PBMCs or T cells enriched from blood (not recorded which). The source of these receptors is a woman in her 50s who had been exposed to COVID-19.

J is TRBJ2-5 and V is TRBV7-2, with TRBD2 identical over 9 bases. V was pared by 5 bases and J by 3 bases, with 7 bases of the junction left unmatched. CDR1 and CDR2 (germline): SGHTA, FQGNSA. The CDR3 is made up of 15 amino acids. Here the CDR3 DNA reads TGTGCCAGCAGCCCGATAGCGGGGGTTGAAGAGACCCAGTACTTC. Translation gives CASSPIAGVEETQYF.

The chain employs TRBV19 and TRBJ1-3, with 7 nucleotides matching TRBD1. Germline V CDR1 and CDR2: LNHDA, SQIVND (reference sequence). The CDR3 runs to 14 residues. The trim removed 10 bases at V and 3 bases at J, leaving 9 bases unmatched. CDR3 nucleotides: TGTGCCACTACGACAGGGATCTATGGAAACACCATATATTTT. This translates into CATTTGIYGNTIYF. Together with reference TRBV19 and TRBJ1-3, the CDR3 gives the full variable domain: DGGITQSPKYLFRKEGQNVTLSCEQNLNHDAMYWYRQDPGQGLRLIYYSQIVNDFQKGDIAEGYSVSREKKESFPLTVTSAQKNPTAFYLCATTTGIYGNTIYFGEGSWLTVV.

This clone appeared once. The V and J genes are TRBV12-3 or TRBV12-4 and TRBJ2-3, with TRBD2 as a possible D gene (5 bases). This CDR3 comprises 12 residues. V was clipped by 5 bases and J by 6 bases, with 9 bases between them. The DNA of the CDR3 is TGTGCCAGCAGTCAGAGGGATGATACGCAGTATTTT. This encodes CASSQRDDTQYF.

A note on this clone: In the same sample, other DNA sequences code for this CDR3. The chain links TRBV6-5 to TRBJ1-1; D gene unclear. CDR1 and CDR2 from the germline V gene are MNHEY and SVGAGI. With 6 bases removed from V and 1 base from J, the gap between germline ends came to 9 bases. The CDR3 has 13 amino acids. The CDR3 loop is CASSPRGNTEAFF. As DNA, the CDR3 is TGTGCCAGCAGCCCACGGGGGAACACTGAAGCTTTCTTT.

This clone is a singleton in its sample. The gene calls are TRBV15 and TRBJ1-2; a weak D match, TRBD1 (5 bases). This CDR3 comprises 16 residues. V dropped 0 bases and J dropped 7 bases, with 18 bases sitting between them. Germline-derived CDR1 and CDR2 are LNHNV and YYDKDF (reference sequence). This CDR3 reads CATSRDLGRGEAGYTF. CDR3 bases: TGTGCCACCAGCAGAGATCTGGGCCGGGGGGAGGCTGGCTACACCTTC.

The genes are TRBV15 and TRBJ1-6, with D hard to call. CDR1 is LNHNV, CDR2 YYDKDF, per germline (reference sequence). There are 16 residues in the CDR3. V lost 0 bases, J lost 9 bases, and 15 bases lay in between. The CDR3 DNA follows: TGTGCCACCAGCAGAGATTACGGGATGGGGAGTTCACCCCTCCACTTT. Its translation is CATSRDYGMGSSPLHF.

Written as DNA, the CDR3 is TGTGCCAGCTCACCACGGACAGGGGAACGCTCTGGAAACACCATATATTTT. Protein sequence: CASSPRTGERSGNTIYF. The rearrangement links TRBV18 to TRBJ1-3; TRBD1 matches at 9 bases. The ends lost 1 base at V and 0 bases at J; junction bases unmatched: 4. The germline V gene encodes CDR1 KGHSH and CDR2 LQKENI. The CDR3 totals 17 residues. The variable domain in full, with the rest retrieved from reference TRBV18 and TRBJ1-3, is NAGVMQNPRHLVRRRGQEARLRCSPMKGHSHVYWYRQLPEEGLKFMVYLQKENIIDESGMPKERFSAEFPKEGPSILRIQQVVRGDSAAYFCASSPRTGERSGNTIYFGEGSWLTVV.

The rearrangement links TRBV21-1 to TRBJ2-1; the table's D call, TRBD2, was not checked against the DNA. TRBV21-1 is a pseudogene locus. This CDR3 spans 18 amino acids. The DNA of the CDR3 is TGTGCCAGCAGCAAAGTGGAGTTTCGAGATCGGTCCTACAATGAGCAGTTCTTC. It is translated as CASSKVEFRDRSYNEQFF.